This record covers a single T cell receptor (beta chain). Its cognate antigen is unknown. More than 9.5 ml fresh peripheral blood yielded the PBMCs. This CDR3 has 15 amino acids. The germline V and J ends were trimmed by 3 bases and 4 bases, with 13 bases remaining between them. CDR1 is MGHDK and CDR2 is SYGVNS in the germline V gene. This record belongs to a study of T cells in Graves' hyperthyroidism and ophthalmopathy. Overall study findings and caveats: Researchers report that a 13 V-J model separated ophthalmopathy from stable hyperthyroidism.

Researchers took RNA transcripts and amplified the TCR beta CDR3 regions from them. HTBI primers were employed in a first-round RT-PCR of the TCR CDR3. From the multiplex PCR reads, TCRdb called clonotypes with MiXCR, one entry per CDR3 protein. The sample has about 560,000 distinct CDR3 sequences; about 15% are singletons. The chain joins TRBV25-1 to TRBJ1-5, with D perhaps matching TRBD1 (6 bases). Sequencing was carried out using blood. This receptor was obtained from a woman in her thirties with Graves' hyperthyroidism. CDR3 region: CASSDLPGQNQPQHF. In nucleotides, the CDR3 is TGTGCCAGCAGTGATCTCCCGGGACAAAATCAGCCCCAGCATTTT.